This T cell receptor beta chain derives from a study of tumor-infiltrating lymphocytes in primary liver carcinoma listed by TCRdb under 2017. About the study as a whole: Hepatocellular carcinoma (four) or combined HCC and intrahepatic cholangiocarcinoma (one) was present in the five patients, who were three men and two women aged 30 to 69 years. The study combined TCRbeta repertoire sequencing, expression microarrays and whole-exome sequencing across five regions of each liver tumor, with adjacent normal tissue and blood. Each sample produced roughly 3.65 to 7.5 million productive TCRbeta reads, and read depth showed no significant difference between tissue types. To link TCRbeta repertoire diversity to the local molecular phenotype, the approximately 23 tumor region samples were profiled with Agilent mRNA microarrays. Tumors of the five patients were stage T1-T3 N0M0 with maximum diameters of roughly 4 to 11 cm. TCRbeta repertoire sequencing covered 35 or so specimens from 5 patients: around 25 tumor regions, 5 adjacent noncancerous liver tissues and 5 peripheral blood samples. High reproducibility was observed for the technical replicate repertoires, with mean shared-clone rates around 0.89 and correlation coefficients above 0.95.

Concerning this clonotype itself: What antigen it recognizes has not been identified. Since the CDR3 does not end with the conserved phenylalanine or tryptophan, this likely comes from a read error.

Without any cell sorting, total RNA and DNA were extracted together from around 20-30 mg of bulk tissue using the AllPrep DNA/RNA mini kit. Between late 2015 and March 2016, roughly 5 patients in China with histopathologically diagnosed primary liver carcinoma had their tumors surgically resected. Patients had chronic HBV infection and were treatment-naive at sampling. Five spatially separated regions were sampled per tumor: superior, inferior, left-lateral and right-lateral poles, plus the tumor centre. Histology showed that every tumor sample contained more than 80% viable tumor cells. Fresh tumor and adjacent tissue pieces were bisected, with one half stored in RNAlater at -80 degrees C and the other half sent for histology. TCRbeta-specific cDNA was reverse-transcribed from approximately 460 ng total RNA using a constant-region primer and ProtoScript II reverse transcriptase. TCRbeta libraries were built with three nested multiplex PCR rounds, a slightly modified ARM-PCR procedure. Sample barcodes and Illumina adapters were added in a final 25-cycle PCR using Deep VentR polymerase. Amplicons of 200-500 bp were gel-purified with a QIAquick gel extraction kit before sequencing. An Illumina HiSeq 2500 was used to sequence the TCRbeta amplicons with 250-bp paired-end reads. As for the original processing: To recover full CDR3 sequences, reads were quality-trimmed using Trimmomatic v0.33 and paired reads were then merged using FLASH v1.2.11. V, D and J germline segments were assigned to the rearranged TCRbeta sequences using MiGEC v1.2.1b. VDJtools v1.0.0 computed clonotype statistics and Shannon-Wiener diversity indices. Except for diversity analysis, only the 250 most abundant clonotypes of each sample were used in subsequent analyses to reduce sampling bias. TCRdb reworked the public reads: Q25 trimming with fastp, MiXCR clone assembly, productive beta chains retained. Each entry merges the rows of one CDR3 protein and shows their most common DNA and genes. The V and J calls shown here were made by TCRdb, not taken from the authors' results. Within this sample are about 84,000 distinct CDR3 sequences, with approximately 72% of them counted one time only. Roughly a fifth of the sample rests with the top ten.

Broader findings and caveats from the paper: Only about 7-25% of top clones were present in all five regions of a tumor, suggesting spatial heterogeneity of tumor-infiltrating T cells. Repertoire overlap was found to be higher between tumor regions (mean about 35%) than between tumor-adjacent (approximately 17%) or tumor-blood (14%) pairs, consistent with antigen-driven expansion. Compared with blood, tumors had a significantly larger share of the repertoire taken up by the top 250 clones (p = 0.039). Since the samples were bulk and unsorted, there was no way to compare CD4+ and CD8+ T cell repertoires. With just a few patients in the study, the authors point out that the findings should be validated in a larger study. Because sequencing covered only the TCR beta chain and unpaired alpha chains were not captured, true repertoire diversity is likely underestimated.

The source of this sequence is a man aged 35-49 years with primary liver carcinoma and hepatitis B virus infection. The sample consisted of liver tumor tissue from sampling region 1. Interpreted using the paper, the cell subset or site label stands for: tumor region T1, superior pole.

The nucleotides are TGTGCCAGCAGCTTGGAGAAAAGGGCCCAGTACTTA. It is translated as CASSLEKRAQYL. Recombination joined TRBV11-2 with TRBJ2-5; the D gene lacks a confident call. The CDR3 is made up of 12 amino acids, end residues included. The kept DNA is CDR3 alone, 36 bases in frame from the first base. CDR1 SGHAT and CDR2 FQNNGV are derived from the germline V gene. V lost 3 bases and J lost 9 bases; the stretch between them is 11 bases long.